These T cell receptor beta chains were read from a single sample in a study of PD-1 blockade in classical Hodgkin lymphoma. Sequencing used immunoSEQ multiplex PCR; TCRdb keeps in-frame clones, though not all of them. In the table there are 45,000 or so clones, 73% of which are singletons. This sample comprised peripheral blood mononuclear cells (PBMCs), obtained at baseline. The receptor set was obtained from a human donor with classical Hodgkin lymphoma. Both conserved end residues are part of each CDR3. The D gene is left open where the match is weak. A row's size may be missing; if present it is once, few, many or a size class.

j_call d_call v_call cdr3_length clone_size cdr3_nt cdr3_aa
TRBJ1-2 . TRBV19 16 . TGTGCCAGTAGTATCCCCGGTTCCATCTACCTAGGGGGCTACACCTTC CASSIPGSIYLGGYTF
TRBJ1-2 TRBD1 TRBV28 13 . TGTGCCAGCAGGCGGGACAGTAACTATGGCTACACCTTC CASRRDSNYGYTF
TRBJ2-7 TRBD2 TRBV11-2 15 . TGTGCCAGCAGCTTTAGCAGCGGGGGGCTGGGAGAGCAGTACTTC CASSFSSGGLGEQYF
TRBJ1-1 . TRBV21-1 11 few TGTGCCAGCAAGTTAGATGCGGAAGCTTTCTTT CASKLDAEAFF
TRBJ1-1 TRBD1 TRBV6-1 14 . TGTGCCAGCAGTCCGACAGGGAAGAACACTGAAGCTTTCTTT CASSPTGKNTEAFF
TRBJ1-4 TRBD1 TRBV6-5 15 . TGTGCCAGCAGTTACGTAGGCAGGGGGGATGAAAAACTGTTTTTT CASSYVGRGDEKLFF
TRBJ2-2 . TRBV5-1 14 . TGCGCCAGCAGCCCCTACCCCTCCCCCGGGGAGCTGTTTTTT CASSPYPSPGELFF
TRBJ1-2 . TRBV4-2 17 . TGTGCCAGCAGCCAACCGACCGGGACACTAGCTAACTATGGCTACACCTTC CASSQPTGTLANYGYTF
TRBJ2-7 . TRBV27 15 . TGTGCCAGCAGTTTATGGCAGGGGAGCGGCTACGAGCAGTACTTC CASSLWQGSGYEQYF
TRBJ2-7 TRBD2 TRBV6-6 15 . TGTGCCAGCAGTTACAGGGGGTGGACTAGCGCCGAGCAGTACTTC CASSYRGWTSAEQYF
TRBJ2-3 . TRBV7-9 13 . TGTGCCAGCAGCCAGGGGGGCCCAGATACGCAGTATTTT CASSQGGPDTQYF
TRBJ1-2 TRBD1 TRBV6-1 15 . TGTGCCAGCAGTGTCGGGATTCAGGGGGACTATGGCTACACCTTC CASSVGIQGDYGYTF
TRBJ1-6 . TRBV10-2 14 . TGCGCCAGCAGCACGAGCTCCTATAATTCACCCCTCCACTTT CASSTSSYNSPLHF
TRBJ2-7 . TRBV6-6 14 . TGTGCCAGCAGTTACCTTGGCCCCCCCTACGAGCAGTACTTC CASSYLGPPYEQYF
TRBJ1-2 . TRBV25-1 14 . TGTGCCAGCAGTCCGCGGGGGGGGGTACATGGCTACACCTTC CASSPRGGVHGYTF
TRBJ2-7 . TRBV7-9 15 . TGTGCCAGCAGCTTTTCCCTCCCGACAGGCGGCGAGCAGTACTTC CASSFSLPTGGEQYF
TRBJ2-3 . TRBV13 14 . TGTGCCAGCAGCTTAATCCCCCCAGGAGATACGCAGTATTTT CASSLIPPGDTQYF
TRBJ1-4 . TRBV25-1 13 once TGTGCCAGCAGTGAAGAGAGGTTTGAAAAACTGTTTTTT CASSEERFEKLFF
TRBJ1-4 TRBD1 TRBV5-1 16 . TGCGCCAGCAGCCCACAGGGGGCCACAACTAATGAAAAACTGTTTTTT CASSPQGATTNEKLFF
TRBJ1-3 TRBD1 TRBV4-1 19 few TGCGCCAGCAGCCAAGATAGGGTGGGACAGAGTTTCTCTGGAAACACCATATATTTT CASSQDRVGQSFSGNTIYF
TRBJ2-1 . TRBV27 14 . TGTGCCAGCAGTTTAGGGAGATCCTACAATGAGCAGTTCTTC CASSLGRSYNEQFF
TRBJ2-3 . TRBV9 15 once TGTGCCAGCAGCGTTGACCTCCCAAGGACAGATACGCAGTATTTT CASSVDLPRTDTQYF
TRBJ2-3 . TRBV6-5 12 few TGTGCCAGCAGGACCGGGCCGGGGGAGCAGTATTTT CASRTGPGEQYF
TRBJ1-3 . TRBV28 14 . TGTGCCAGCAGTTTACGCCAGGCTGGAAACACCATATATTTT CASSLRQAGNTIYF
TRBJ2-3 TRBD1 TRBV10-1 17 . TGCGCCAGCAGTGAGTCTCCAGGGGGTAGGGAGACAGATACGCAGTATTTT CASSESPGGRETDTQYF
TRBJ2-1 . TRBV11-3 16 few TGTGCCAGCAGCTTAAGCGGAACGAGCTCCTACAATGAGCAGTTCTTC CASSLSGTSSYNEQFF